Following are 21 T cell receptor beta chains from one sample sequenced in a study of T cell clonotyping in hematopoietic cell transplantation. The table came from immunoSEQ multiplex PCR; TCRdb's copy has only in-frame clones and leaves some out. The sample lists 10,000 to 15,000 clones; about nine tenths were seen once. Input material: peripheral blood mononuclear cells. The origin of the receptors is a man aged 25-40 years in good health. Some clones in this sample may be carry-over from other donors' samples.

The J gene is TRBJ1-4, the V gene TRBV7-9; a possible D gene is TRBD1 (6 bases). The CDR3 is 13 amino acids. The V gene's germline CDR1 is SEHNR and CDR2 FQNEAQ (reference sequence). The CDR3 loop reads CVVGGSANEKLFF. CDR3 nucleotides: TGTGTCGTAGGGGGGTCGGCTAATGAAAAACTGTTTTTT.

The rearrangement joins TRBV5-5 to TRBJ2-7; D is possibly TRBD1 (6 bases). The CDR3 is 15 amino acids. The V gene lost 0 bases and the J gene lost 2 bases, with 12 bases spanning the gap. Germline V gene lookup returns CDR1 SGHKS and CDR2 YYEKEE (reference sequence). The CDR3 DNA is TGTGCCAGCAGCTTGGCCATTGGACAGCCCTACGAGCAGTACTTC. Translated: CASSLAIGQPYEQYF.

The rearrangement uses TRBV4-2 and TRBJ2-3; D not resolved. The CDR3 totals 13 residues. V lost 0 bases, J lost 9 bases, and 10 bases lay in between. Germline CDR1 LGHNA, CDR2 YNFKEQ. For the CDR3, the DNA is TGTGCCAGCAGCCAAGATAGGTCCCAGACGCAGTATTTT. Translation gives CASSQDRSQTQYF.

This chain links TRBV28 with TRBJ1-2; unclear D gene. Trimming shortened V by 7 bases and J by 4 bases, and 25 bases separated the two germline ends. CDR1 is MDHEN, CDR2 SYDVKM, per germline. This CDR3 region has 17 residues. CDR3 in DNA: TGTGCCAGCACCCCTAAGCGGGTGGTTTTACGAAGCTATGGCTACACCTTC. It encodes CASTPKRVVLRSYGYTF.

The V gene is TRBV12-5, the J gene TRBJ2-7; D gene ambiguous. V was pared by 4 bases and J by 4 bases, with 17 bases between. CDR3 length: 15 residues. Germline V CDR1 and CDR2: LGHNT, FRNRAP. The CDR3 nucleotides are TGTGCTAGTGGTTCGGTACCCTTTCCTCTTTACGAGCAGTACTTC. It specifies CASGSVPFPLYEQYF.

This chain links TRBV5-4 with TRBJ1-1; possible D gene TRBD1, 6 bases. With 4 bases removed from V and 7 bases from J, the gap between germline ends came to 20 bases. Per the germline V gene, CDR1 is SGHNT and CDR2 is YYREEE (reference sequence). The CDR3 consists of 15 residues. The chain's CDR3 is CASSPGPGTKFEAFF. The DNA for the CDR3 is TGTGCCAGCAGCCCGGGACCCGGGACAAAGTTTGAAGCTTTCTTT.

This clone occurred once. CDR3 bases: TGTGCCAGCAGCTTAGGCCGCCAGGGTTCCCCAGTCTATGGCTACACCTTC. Amino acid sequence: CASSLGRQGSPVYGYTF. The chain couples TRBV11-2 to TRBJ1-2; D might be TRBD1 (5 bases). This CDR3 is 17 amino acids long. Germline-derived CDR1 and CDR2 are SGHAT and FQNNGV. V was shortened by 1 base and J by 4 bases, with 19 bases between the two germline ends. The entire variable domain, with the rest obtained from reference TRBV11-2 and TRBJ1-2, is as follows: EAGVAQSPRYKIIEKRQSVAFWCNPISGHATLYWYQQILGQGPKLLIQFQNNGVVDDSQLPKDRFSAERLKGVDSTLKIQPAKLEDSAVYLCASSLGRQGSPVYGYTFGSGTRLTVV.

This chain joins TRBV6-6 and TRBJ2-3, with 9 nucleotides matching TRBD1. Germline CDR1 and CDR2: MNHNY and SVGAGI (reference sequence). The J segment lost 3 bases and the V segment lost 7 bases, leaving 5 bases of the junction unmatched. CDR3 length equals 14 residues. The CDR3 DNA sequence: TGTGCCAGCACCCCGGGACAGGGTACAGATACGCAGTATTTT. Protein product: CASTPGQGTDTQYF.

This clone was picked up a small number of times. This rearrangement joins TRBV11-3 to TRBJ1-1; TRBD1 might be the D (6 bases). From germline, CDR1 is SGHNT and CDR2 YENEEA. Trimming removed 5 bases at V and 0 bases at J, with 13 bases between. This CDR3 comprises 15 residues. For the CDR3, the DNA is TGTGCCAGCAGCCCGGGGGGCACGCTGAACACTGAAGCTTTCTTT. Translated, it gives CASSPGGTLNTEAFF.

CDR3 sequence (DNA): TGCGCCAGCAGCCAAGTAGCAGGCTCTGGGGCCAACGTCCTGACTTTC. The encoded protein is CASSQVAGSGANVLTF. This chain connects TRBV4-3 to TRBJ2-6; D is uncertain. Trimming cost V 1 base and J 0 bases, with 7 bases left between them. Germline assignment: CDR1 LGHNA and CDR2 YSLEER. The length of the CDR3 is 16 residues.

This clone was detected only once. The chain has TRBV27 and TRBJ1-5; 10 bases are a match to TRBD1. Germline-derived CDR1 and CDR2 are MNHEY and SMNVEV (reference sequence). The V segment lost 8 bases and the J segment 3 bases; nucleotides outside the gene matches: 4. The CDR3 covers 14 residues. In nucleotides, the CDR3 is TGTGCCAGCCGGGACAGGGGTTTCAATCAGCCCCAGCATTTT. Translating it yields CASRDRGFNQPQHF.

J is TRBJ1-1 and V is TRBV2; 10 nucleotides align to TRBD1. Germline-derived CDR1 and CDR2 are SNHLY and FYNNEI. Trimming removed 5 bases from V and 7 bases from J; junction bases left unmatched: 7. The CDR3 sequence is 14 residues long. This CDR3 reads CASSRQGALGEAFF. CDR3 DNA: TGTGCCAGCAGTCGACAGGGGGCTCTCGGTGAAGCTTTCTTT.

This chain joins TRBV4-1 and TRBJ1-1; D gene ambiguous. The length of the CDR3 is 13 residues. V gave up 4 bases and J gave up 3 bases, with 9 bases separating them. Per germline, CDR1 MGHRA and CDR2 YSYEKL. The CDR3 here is CASSPRRDTEAFF. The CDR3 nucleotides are TGCGCCAGCAGCCCGAGGAGGGACACTGAAGCTTTCTTT.

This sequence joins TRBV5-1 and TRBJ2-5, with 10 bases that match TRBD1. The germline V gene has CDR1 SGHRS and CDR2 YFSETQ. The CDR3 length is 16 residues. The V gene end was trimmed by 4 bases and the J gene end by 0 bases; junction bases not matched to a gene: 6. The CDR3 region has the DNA TGCGCCAGCAGCCCCGGGACAGGGGTTGACCAAGAGACCCAGTACTTC. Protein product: CASSPGTGVDQETQYF.

CDR3 coding DNA: TGTGCCAGCAGTGACGGAGGGGGGGGCACTCAGCCCCAGCATTTT. This translates into CASSDGGGGTQPQHF. The V and J genes are TRBV25-1 and TRBJ1-5; maybe TRBD1 (6 bases). The CDR3 loop spans 15 amino acids. Germline lookup yields CDR1 MGHDK and CDR2 SYGVNS. The germline V and J ends were trimmed by 3 bases and 6 bases, with 15 bases remaining between them.

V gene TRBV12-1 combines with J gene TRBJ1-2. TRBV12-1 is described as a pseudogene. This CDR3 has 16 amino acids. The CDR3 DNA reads TGTGCCAGCAGCTTTGATGCAGCCGACTCAAACTATGGCTACACCTTC. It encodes CASSFDAADSNYGYTF.

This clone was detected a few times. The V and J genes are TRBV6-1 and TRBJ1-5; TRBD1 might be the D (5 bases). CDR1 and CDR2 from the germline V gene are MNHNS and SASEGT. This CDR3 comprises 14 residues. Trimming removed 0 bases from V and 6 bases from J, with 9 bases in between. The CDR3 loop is CASSEAGDTQPQHF. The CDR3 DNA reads TGTGCCAGCAGTGAAGCGGGGGATACTCAGCCCCAGCATTTT.

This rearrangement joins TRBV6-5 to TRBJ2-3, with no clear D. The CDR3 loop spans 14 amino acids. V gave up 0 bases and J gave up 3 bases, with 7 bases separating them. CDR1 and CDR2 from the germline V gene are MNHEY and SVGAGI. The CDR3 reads CASSYSKGTDTQYF. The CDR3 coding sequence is TGTGCCAGCAGTTACTCGAAGGGAACAGATACGCAGTATTTT.

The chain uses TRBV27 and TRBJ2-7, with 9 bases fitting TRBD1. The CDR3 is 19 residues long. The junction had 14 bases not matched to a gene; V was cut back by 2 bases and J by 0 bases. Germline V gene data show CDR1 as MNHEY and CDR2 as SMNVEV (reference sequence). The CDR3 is CASSLRPGQGLFRSYEQYF. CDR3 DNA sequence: TGTGCCAGCAGTTTAAGACCGGGACAGGGACTTTTCCGCTCCTACGAGCAGTACTTC.

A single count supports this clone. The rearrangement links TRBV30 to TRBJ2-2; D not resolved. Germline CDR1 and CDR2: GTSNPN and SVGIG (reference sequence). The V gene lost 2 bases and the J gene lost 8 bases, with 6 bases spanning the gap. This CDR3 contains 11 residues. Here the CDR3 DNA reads TGTGCCTGGAGTCCTGGGGGGGAGCTGTTTTTT. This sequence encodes CAWSPGGELFF.

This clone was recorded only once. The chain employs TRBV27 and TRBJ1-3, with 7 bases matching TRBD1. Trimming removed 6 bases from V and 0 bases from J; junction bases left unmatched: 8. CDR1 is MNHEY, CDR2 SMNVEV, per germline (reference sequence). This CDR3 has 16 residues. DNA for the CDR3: TGTGCCAGCAGCAAGGGGGCCCTCCTCTCTGGAAACACCATATATTTT. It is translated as CASSKGALLSGNTIYF.